This T cell receptor (beta chain) emerged from a study of T cell responses to AZD1222 COVID-19 vaccine (dated by TCRdb to the early 2020s). Regarding the complete study: A total of 240 or so trial participants underwent TCR sequencing, of whom 200 to 220 had received two doses of AZD1222 and about 25 had received two doses of the MenACWY control vaccine. Trial participants were enrolled into age subgroups of 18-55, 56-69 and 70-plus years, which contained approximately 150, 28 and 58 TCR-sequenced participants, respectively.

A remark on this clone: The antigen this receptor binds is unknown. No per-base quality is available; no much larger clone lies one base away.

The CDR3 regions of human TCRbeta chains were analyzed by immunosequencing. From the authors' description of their analysis: TCRs in the repertoires were matched against a reference library of SARS-CoV-2-specific TCRs that had been generated with the MIRA antigen-specificity platform. Breadth was defined as the fraction of unique TCRs that were SARS-CoV-2-associated, and depth was defined as the fraction of total T cells that were SARS-CoV-2-associated. Each spike-specific TCR was assigned to its reactive spike region and to a CD4 or CD8 class using the MIRA data. Log10-transformed breadth and depth values were compared by one-way ANOVA with Sidak's multiple comparisons tests. TCRdb re-hosts the immuneACCESS table, in-frame sequences only. Its copies lack some clones; in the studies checked, an unresolved V gene accounts for under half of them, and the cause for the rest is not known. For V, J and clone size, that table is used; D and trimming come from the DNA. This sample has approximately 70,000 clones in its table, and 75% to 90% of those were observed once. The ten largest clones capture roughly an eighth of the sample.

The meaning of the sample's time point label: about 28 days (+/-7) after the second vaccine dose. Because spike-specific TCR depth and breadth did not differ between the two schedules, AZD1222 recipients who got a second dose at roughly 4 weeks were pooled with those who got a second dose at roughly 12 weeks. Samples from vaccinated people were obtained from the UK trials COV001 and COV002, which included a single-blind randomized controlled phase 2/3 trial of AZD1222 (ChAdOx1 nCoV-19) in healthy adults. Trial participant PBMC samples were collected at day 0 and day 28 after the second dose for TCRbeta chain sequencing. The CDR3 measures 18 amino acids from cysteine to phenylalanine. Here the CDR3 DNA is all that survives: 54 bases in frame from base 1. From the germline V gene, CDR1 is SGHDN and CDR2 is FVKESK. Cut back by 3 bases and 0 bases, the V and J ends lie 21 bases apart. On the study overall, not on this receptor specifically: In the small 56-69-year group, the increase in depth fell short of significance, most likely because of low power. Reportedly, almost half of the unique spike-specific TCRs recognized epitopes lying outside the regions that are mutated in the B.1.351 and B.1.1.7 variants. Conclusions about previously exposed vaccinees were limited because only six AZD1222 recipients were SARS-CoV-2 seropositive at baseline. Spike-specific TCR breadth and depth rose significantly after two AZD1222 doses compared with day 0 and with MenACWY recipients. The whole spike protein was spanned by vaccine-associated CD4 TCRs, and dominant responses were seen in regions 160-218 and 743-854. Participants were mostly white British and included more females than males, and it was suggested by the authors that clonal diversity may have been underestimated. Because no samples from the day 14 peak response were available, repertoires could be characterized only after the peak T cell response.

Recombination linked TRBV14 to TRBJ2-7, with the D gene uncertain. This sequence originates from an adult who received the AZD1222 COVID-19 vaccine. The input for sequencing was peripheral blood, taken 28 days after the second AZD1222 dose. The CDR3 region: CASSHLPSGYPGSYEQYF. The bases read TGTGCCAGCAGCCACCTACCTAGTGGGTACCCGGGCTCCTACGAGCAGTACTTC.